Shown below are 29 T cell receptor beta chains from a single sample sequenced in a study of cytomegalovirus exposure and HLA in healthy donors (dated by TCRdb to the late 2010s). Libraries were constructed by the immunoSEQ multiplex PCR assay. For the multiplex PCR, a mixture combining 60 forward primers for TCR Vbeta segments and 13 reverse primers for TCR Jbeta segments was used. The clones in this table, taken by TCRdb from immuneACCESS, are in-frame only. Not every clone is retained; where verified, under half of the shortfall comes from an unresolved V gene, and the cause of the rest is unknown. The sample table shows 150,000 to 200,000 clones, and 68% are seen once. The ten largest make up roughly 1.4% of the sample. Sequenced: PBMCs. These receptor sequences come from a man aged 45-60 years in good health and CMV-seronegative.

This rearrangement joins TRBV19 to TRBJ1-4; 10 bases are a match to TRBD1. Germline loops: CDR1 LNHDA, CDR2 SQIVND (reference sequence). CDR3 length: 17 amino acids. V shed 3 bases, J shed 3 bases, and the junction held 7 bases outside the gene matches. The CDR3 DNA reads TGTGCCAGTAGTATTGGAGCCGGGACAGGGGCTAATGAAAAACTGTTTTTT. Its protein product is CASSIGAGTGANEKLFF.

The V and J genes are TRBV4-2 and TRBJ1-5; D remains ambiguous. Germline-derived CDR1 and CDR2 are LGHNA and YNFKEQ. CDR3 length: 13 residues. Trimming removed 4 bases at V and 7 bases at J, with 11 bases between. Written as DNA, the CDR3 is TGTGCCAGCAGCCTGCCGGGGTCCCAGCCCCAGCATTTT. Translated, it gives CASSLPGSQPQHF.

The sample holds a few counts of this clone. The chain carries TRBV27 and TRBJ1-1; TRBD1 is a possible D gene (5 bases). Germline CDR1 and CDR2: MNHEY and SMNVEV (reference sequence). The CDR3 has 11 amino acids. V lost 7 bases and J 4 bases, leaving 7 bases between the germline ends. The CDR3: CASTGGTEAFF. The CDR3 nucleotides are TGTGCCAGCACCGGGGGCACTGAAGCTTTCTTT.

This clone was observed a few times. The chain links TRBV9 to TRBJ2-7, with D maybe TRBD2 (5 bases). CDR3 size: 14 residues. Germline CDR1 is SGDLS and CDR2 is YYNGEE. Deletions cut 0 bases from V and 6 bases from J, with 13 bases between. The CDR3: CASSVESFRGEQYF. CDR3 DNA sequence: TGTGCCAGCAGCGTAGAAAGTTTCCGGGGCGAGCAGTACTTC.

The chain recombines TRBV4-1 with TRBJ2-1; 9 bases line up with TRBD1. The CDR3 extends over 17 amino acids. J lost 6 bases, V lost 2 bases, and 11 bases had no gene match. Germline assignment: CDR1 MGHRA and CDR2 YSYEKL. The CDR3 loop is CASSQIRRGQGGNEQFF. CDR3 coding DNA: TGCGCCAGCAGCCAAATACGTCGGGGACAGGGCGGCAATGAGCAGTTCTTC.

The V and J genes are TRBV10-1 and TRBJ2-7; D gene unclear. The CDR3 sequence is 10 residues long. Per the germline V gene, CDR1 is WNHNN and CDR2 is SYGVQD (reference sequence). Between the trimmed V and J ends, which lost 8 bases and 6 bases, there was a span of 8 bases. DNA of the CDR3: TGCGCCAGCCCCCCGGTCGAGCAGTACTTC. Translating it yields CASPPVEQYF.

V usage is TRBV18 and J usage is TRBJ1-5; D might be TRBD1 (6 bases). The CDR3 extends over 16 amino acids. V lost 2 bases to trimming and J lost 0 bases, with 11 bases between them. In germline, CDR1 is KGHSH, CDR2 LQKENI. Here the CDR3 reads CASSPTDRNSNQPQHF. The CDR3 region has the DNA TGTGCCAGCTCACCAACTGACAGGAATAGCAATCAGCCCCAGCATTTT.

The chain combines TRBV11-2 with TRBJ2-1; 10 nucleotides agree with TRBD2. CDR3 length: 16 amino acids. Germline-derived CDR1 and CDR2 are SGHAT and FQNNGV. With V trimmed by 1 base and J by 7 bases, 7 bases remained unmatched. For the CDR3, the DNA is TGTGCCAGCAGCTTAGTCACCGGGACTAGCGTGAATGAGCAGTTCTTC. It is translated as CASSLVTGTSVNEQFF.

V and J are TRBV9 and TRBJ1-1; TRBD1 is a possible D gene (5 bases). Germline CDR1 reads SGDLS; CDR2 reads YYNGEE. The CDR3 has 14 amino acids. The V end was cut by 0 bases, the J end by 8 bases, with 14 bases between. CDR3 nucleotide sequence: TGTGCCAGCAGCGTAGAGTTGGGGAACAGGGAAGCTTTCTTT. Translating gives CASSVELGNREAFF.

The genes are TRBV28 and TRBJ2-7; 10 bases line up with TRBD1. This CDR3 has 15 residues. The V gene's germline CDR1 is MDHEN and CDR2 SYDVKM. The trim removed 3 bases at V and 5 bases at J, leaving 7 bases unmatched. Here the CDR3 DNA reads TGTGCCAGCAGTTTTCCCCGACAGGGGGCGAACGAGCAGTACTTC. As protein: CASSFPRQGANEQYF. The variable domain in full, with the rest retrieved from reference TRBV28 and TRBJ2-7, is DVKVTQSSRYLVKRTGEKVFLECVQDMDHENMFWYRQDPGLGLRLIYFSYDVKMKEKGDIPEGYSVSREKKERFSLILESASTNQTSMYLCASSFPRQGANEQYFGPGTRLTVT.

Only a few counts were recorded for this clone. The chain links TRBV6-1 to TRBJ2-7, with 9 bases identical to TRBD2. The CDR3 length is 14 residues. The germline V gene encodes CDR1 MNHNS and CDR2 SASEGT. V trimming: 4 bases; J trimming: 0 bases; junction bases outside the gene matches: 1. CDR3 protein: CASSGSGSSYEQYF. The DNA of the CDR3 is TGTGCCAGCAGTGGTAGCGGGAGCTCCTACGAGCAGTACTTC.

The gene calls are TRBV28 and TRBJ2-7; D is unclear. Deletions cut 3 bases from V and 0 bases from J, with 6 bases between. The length of the CDR3 is 13 residues. The V gene's germline CDR1 is MDHEN and CDR2 SYDVKM. DNA for the CDR3: TGTGCCAGCAGTTTTGGCTTCTCCTACGAGCAGTACTTC. Translation: CASSFGFSYEQYF.

In its sample, this clone was seen a few times. The V gene is TRBV6-1, the J gene TRBJ2-2, with 9 bases that match TRBD2. CDR1 and CDR2 from the germline V gene are MNHNS and SASEGT. V shed 5 bases and J 1 base; nucleotides not matched to a gene: 2. CDR3 size: 15 residues. CDR3 protein: CASSSSGKNTGELFF. The CDR3 DNA sequence: TGTGCCAGCAGTTCTAGCGGGAAGAACACCGGGGAGCTGTTTTTT.

The CDR3 loop reads CARSHQGRYF. CDR3 sequence (DNA): TGTGCCAGAAGCCATCAGGGTCGGTACTTC. The gene calls are TRBV5-3 and TRBJ2-7; D possibly corresponds to TRBD1 (5 bases). TRBV5-3 qualifies as an ORF whose function is uncertain. The CDR3 loop spans 10 amino acids. V lost 4 bases to trimming and J lost 12 bases, with 11 bases between them.

J is TRBJ2-2 and V is TRBV7-2; possibly TRBD2 for D (7 bases). The CDR3 is made up of 17 amino acids. V was trimmed by 1 base and J by 4 bases, leaving 16 bases between them. CDR1 is SGHTA, CDR2 FQGNSA, per germline. The CDR3 spells CASSLESLGGRTGELFF. In DNA form, the CDR3 reads TGTGCCAGCAGCTTAGAAAGTTTGGGGGGGCGCACCGGGGAGCTGTTTTTT. Combining the CDR3 with reference TRBV7-2 and TRBJ2-2 gives the whole variable domain GAGVSQSPSNKVTEKGKDVELRCDPISGHTALYWYRQSLGQGLEFLIYFQGNSAPDKSGLPSDRFSAERTGGSVSTLTIQRTQQEDSAVYLCASSLESLGGRTGELFFGEGSRLTVL.

The chain employs TRBV5-1 and TRBJ2-3; D remains unclear. Germline CDR1 is SGHRS and CDR2 is YFSETQ. With 4 bases removed from V and 2 bases from J, the gap between germline ends came to 5 bases. The CDR3 consists of 12 residues. The CDR3, as DNA: TGCGCCAGCAGCCTGTCCACAGATACGCAGTATTTT. It encodes CASSLSTDTQYF.

The chain is built from TRBV19 and TRBJ2-1, with TRBD1 matching 9 bases. This CDR3 is 15 amino acids long. Per germline, CDR1 LNHDA and CDR2 SQIVND (reference sequence). Trimming took 7 bases from V and 4 from J; bases not matched to a gene: 8. The CDR3 nucleotides are TGTGCCAGTATCCAGACAGGGGGATCTTACAATGAGCAGTTCTTC. It specifies CASIQTGGSYNEQFF. The full variable domain, with the rest looked up from reference TRBV19 and TRBJ2-1, is DGGITQSPKYLFRKEGQNVTLSCEQNLNHDAMYWYRQDPGQGLRLIYYSQIVNDFQKGDIAEGYSVSREKKESFPLTVTSAQKNPTAFYLCASIQTGGSYNEQFFGPGTRLTVL.

Here the CDR3 reads CASSLTGTRNTGELFF. In DNA, the CDR3 is TGCGCCAGCAGCTTAACCGGGACTAGAAACACCGGGGAGCTGTTTTTT. This sequence joins TRBV5-1 and TRBJ2-2; 8 bases match TRBD2. V was clipped by 2 bases and J by 2 bases; unmatched bases: 5. Germline-derived CDR1 and CDR2 are SGHRS and YFSETQ. CDR3 length: 16 residues.

The V and J genes are TRBV10-3 and TRBJ2-7, with a tentative D call TRBD1 (6 bases). V gave up 2 bases and J gave up 1 base, with 9 bases separating them. The CDR3 has 14 amino acids. Germline CDR1 and CDR2: ENHRY and SYGVKD. CDR3 amino acids: CAISEDRTSYEQYF. CDR3 in DNA: TGTGCCATCAGTGAGGACAGGACATCCTACGAGCAGTACTTC.

The rearrangement joins TRBV19 to TRBJ2-1; D remains unclear. Germline CDR1 reads LNHDA; CDR2 reads SQIVND (reference sequence). This CDR3 region has 13 residues. V dropped 3 bases and J dropped 9 bases, with 12 bases sitting between them. The chain's CDR3 is CASSIHETGEQFF. For the CDR3, the DNA is TGTGCCAGTAGTATCCACGAGACGGGTGAGCAGTTCTTC.

The chain employs TRBV11-2 and TRBJ1-4; a weak D match, TRBD1 (5 bases). Per germline, CDR1 SGHAT and CDR2 FQNNGV. The CDR3 covers 15 residues. Trimming cost V 5 bases and J 5 bases, with 15 bases left between them. CDR3 amino acids: CASSPRQPENEKLFF. The CDR3 DNA reads as TGTGCCAGCAGCCCCAGACAGCCGGAAAATGAAAAACTGTTTTTT. The full variable domain, in which reference TRBV11-2 and TRBJ1-4 provide the parts outside the CDR3, is EAGVAQSPRYKIIEKRQSVAFWCNPISGHATLYWYQQILGQGPKLLIQFQNNGVVDDSQLPKDRFSAERLKGVDSTLKIQPAKLEDSAVYLCASSPRQPENEKLFFGSGTQLSVL.

The chain has TRBV19 and TRBJ1-5, with 8 bases fitting TRBD1. The germline V gene has CDR1 LNHDA and CDR2 SQIVND (reference sequence). The junction had 11 bases not matched to a gene; V was cut back by 5 bases and J by 5 bases. The CDR3 length is 16 residues. The CDR3 DNA is TGTGCCAGTAGTCGAAAGTACCAGGGGGCAGATCAGCCCCAGCATTTT. Its translation: CASSRKYQGADQPQHF.

V usage is TRBV28 and J usage is TRBJ1-4, with 10 bases aligning to TRBD1. V dropped 3 bases and J dropped 8; count of bases not matched to a gene: 3. This CDR3 spans 14 amino acids. CDR1 is MDHEN, CDR2 SYDVKM, per germline. The CDR3 is CASSLGTGVEKLFF. The CDR3 DNA follows: TGTGCCAGCAGTTTGGGGACAGGGGTAGAAAAACTGTTTTTT.

The J gene is TRBJ1-3, the V gene TRBV28; D gene unclear. The CDR3 spans 14 residues. Per the germline V gene, CDR1 is MDHEN and CDR2 is SYDVKM. Trimming stripped 8 bases from V and 0 bases from J, with 11 bases between. CDR3 sequence (DNA): TGTGCCAGCGGAGAGGGTAGCTCTGGAAACACCATATATTTT. Translated, it gives CASGEGSSGNTIYF.

This clone was seen more than once but under ten times. In DNA form, the CDR3 reads TGTGCCAGCAGTCGGCCCGGGTCGAATTCACCCCTCCACTTT. Translation gives CASSRPGSNSPLHF. This rearrangement joins TRBV27 to TRBJ1-6; no definite D call. Germline CDR1 MNHEY, CDR2 SMNVEV (reference sequence). V lost 5 bases and J 7 bases, leaving 12 bases between the germline ends. This CDR3 region has 14 residues.

This clone was detected only a few times. This rearrangement joins TRBV23-1 to TRBJ1-5; TRBD1 might be the D (6 bases). TRBV23-1 is an ORF, with its function uncertain. Trimming stripped 6 bases from V and 7 bases from J, with 10 bases between. This CDR3 comprises 12 residues. The DNA of the CDR3 is TGCGCCAGCAGCGCAGGGGTGCAGCCCCAGCATTTT. This codes for CASSAGVQPQHF.

This clone came up a few times. This sequence joins TRBV6-5 and TRBJ1-1; a possible D gene is TRBD1 (5 bases). The CDR3 is 12 amino acids. Trimming stripped 6 bases from V and 1 base from J, with 6 bases between. Germline-derived CDR1 and CDR2 are MNHEY and SVGAGI. The DNA of the CDR3 is TGTGCCAGCAGAGACAGGAACACTGAAGCTTTCTTT. Its protein is CASRDRNTEAFF.

This clone occurred a few times. The chain employs TRBV19 and TRBJ1-5; no firm D call. V was pared by 6 bases and J by 4 bases, with 10 bases between. The germline gives CDR1 LNHDA, CDR2 SQIVND (reference sequence). CDR3 size: 13 residues. The CDR3 loop is CASSRLENQPQHF. In DNA form, the CDR3 reads TGTGCCAGTAGCAGACTGGAGAATCAGCCCCAGCATTTT.

This sequence joins TRBV11-3 and TRBJ2-3; 7 bases align to TRBD2. V lost 0 bases to trimming and J lost 5 bases; unmatched junction nucleotides: 2. CDR3 length equals 14 residues. Germline V CDR1 and CDR2: SGHNT, YENEEA. The CDR3 loop reads CASSLEAGLDTQYF. The CDR3 nucleotides are TGTGCCAGCAGCTTAGAAGCGGGGTTAGATACGCAGTATTTT.